This T cell receptor (beta chain) was retrieved from a study of human T cells and chemical hapten exposure. The overall study: Patch tests applied 0.01% DPC to the upper back, read at 6 days. Predominantly women, the patients had alopecia areata, totalis or universalis.

Regarding this clonotype: Its cognate antigen is unknown.

The CDR3 has 14 residues. The V end was cut by 6 bases, the J end by 3 bases, with 14 bases between. CDR1 and CDR2 from the germline V gene are DFQATT and SNEGSKA (reference sequence). Stated time point: patch test 2, 6 weeks after DPC sensitization. Treatment defined: therapeutic diphenylcyclopropenone sensitization with weekly scalp DPC. TCRdb ran MiXCR on the RACE reads and lists one entry per CDR3 protein. Found here are a few hundred thousand distinct CDR3 sequences, about 6.3% of them singletons; the top ten hold around 6.1%. The study's findings and limits: Every donor had alopecia, and their immune response may therefore differ from healthy people's. The count of PT1 expanded TCRs correlated positively with patch test score.

Material: whole blood, obtained in connection with sensitization to the hapten diphenylcyclopropenone (DPC). The TCR comes from a woman under 30 with alopecia areata. Some clones in this sample may be carry-over from other donors' samples. The V call is TRBV20-1, the J call TRBJ2-2; tentative D call: TRBD1 (6 bases). The CDR3 reads CSARGETDTGELFF. The CDR3 nucleotides read TGCAGTGCCAGGGGAGAGACAGACACCGGGGAGCTGTTTTTT.